This is a list of T cell receptor beta chains from one sample in a study of blood T cell repertoires in COVID-19. Profiling relied on immunoSEQ multiplex PCR, and the TCRdb table lists in-frame clones only, not all of them. The data show approximately 290,000 clones, with about 89% seen just once and approximately 13% held by the top ten. What was sequenced was peripheral blood. The receptors originated from an older woman with acute or convalescent COVID-19. Each CDR3 is given with its conserved first and last residue. Each record gives: J gene, CDR3 length, clone size, D gene, V gene, CDR3 DNA, CDR3 protein. The D gene is left open where the match is weak. The size of a clone is reported for some rows only, either as once, few or many, or as a class for expanded clones.

TRBJ1-1 | 13 | - | - | TRBV7-9 | TGTGCCAGCAGCTTAGGAGGGAGCACTGAAGCTTTCTTT | CASSLGGSTEAFF
TRBJ2-1 | 19 | - | TRBD2 | TRBV23-1 | TGCGCCAGCAGTCCCCCGCCGCTGATAGCGGGAGGGTCCTACAATGAGCAGTTCTTC | CASSPPPLIAGGSYNEQFF
TRBJ2-1 | 19 | - | TRBD2 | TRBV3-1/TRBV3-2 | TGTGCCAGCAGCCAAGATCGAGGGAGCGGGAGGGCCCTTTACAATGAGCAGTTCTTC | CASSQDRGSGRALYNEQFF
TRBJ2-2 | 14 | few | - | TRBV29-1 | TGCACAATCAGAAGACAGACGAACACCGGGGAGCTGTTTTTT | CTIRRQTNTGELFF
TRBJ1-1 | 17 | - | - | TRBV7-2 | TGTGCCAGCAGCTTAGGACAGCCTCTAACGGTGAACACTGAAGCTTTCTTT | CASSLGQPLTVNTEAFF
TRBJ2-3 | 19 | - | - | TRBV14 | TGTGCCAGCAGCCAAGAACATAGGGGACTCCGTCCGTCTCCAGATACGCAGTATTTT | CASSQEHRGLRPSPDTQYF
TRBJ2-1 | 17 | - | TRBD2 | TRBV15 | TGTGCCACCAGCAGAACCGGGACTAGCGGGGTTTATATTGAGCAGTTCTTC | CATSRTGTSGVYIEQFF
TRBJ2-1 | 15 | - | TRBD2 | TRBV27 | TGTGCCAGCAGCCCTCTAGCGGGAGGGTACAATGAGCAGTTCTTC | CASSPLAGGYNEQFF
TRBJ1-3 | 16 | - | - | TRBV5-4 | TGTGCCAGCAGCTTGGGATCCGGGGTTGGTGGAAACACCATATATTTT | CASSLGSGVGGNTIYF
TRBJ2-1 | 10 | - | - | TRBV28 | TGTGCCAGCAGTTCAAATGAGCAGTTCTTC | CASSSNEQFF
TRBJ2-7 | 14 | - | - | TRBV27 | TGTGCCAGCAGTTTATACGGGAGAGGGTACGAGCAGTACTTC | CASSLYGRGYEQYF
TRBJ2-7 | 15 | once | TRBD1 | TRBV11-2 | TGTGCCAGCAGCTTAGGACAGGGGGCCATCTACGAGCAGTACTTC | CASSLGQGAIYEQYF
TRBJ1-6 | 15 | - | - | TRBV5-1 | TGCGCCAGCAGCTTGGGGTCAGGGCGAAATTCACCCCTCCACTTT | CASSLGSGRNSPLHF
TRBJ2-2 | 12 | - | TRBD2 | TRBV28 | TGTGCCAGCAGTGCACTAGCGGGAGAGCTGTTTTTT | CASSALAGELFF
TRBJ2-7 | 13 | - | - | TRBV5-1 | TGCGCCAGCAGCTACGGGAGCTCCTACGAGCAGTACTTC | CASSYGSSYEQYF
TRBJ2-1 | 13 | few | - | TRBV15 | TGTGCCACCAGCAGAGCGTCGGTGGATGAGCAGTTCTTC | CATSRASVDEQFF
TRBJ2-1 | 14 | - | - | TRBV29-1 | TGCAGCGTCCCTTCCATGGCAGATTACAATGAGCAGTTCTTC | CSVPSMADYNEQFF
TRBJ1-6 | 17 | - | - | TRBV28 | TGTGCCAGCAGTTCGACCAGACAGCTCTCGTATAATTCACCCCTCCACTTT | CASSSTRQLSYNSPLHF
TRBJ2-7 | 11 | - | - | TRBV2 | TGTGCCAGCAGTGAGAGGAATGAGCAGTACTTC | CASSERNEQYF
TRBJ2-3 | 18 | - | - | TRBV19 | TGTGCCAGTAGTATAGATCTTGAGACACCGATCAGCACAGATACGCAGTATTTT | CASSIDLETPISTDTQYF
TRBJ2-1 | 14 | - | TRBD2 | TRBV5-1 | TGCGCCAGCAGCTGGGCGCGGGAGAACAATGAGCAGTTCTTC | CASSWARENNEQFF
TRBJ2-1 | 16 | few | TRBD2 | TRBV28 | TGTGCCAGCAGCTCCCCCCGCGGCGGGGGACCGAATGAGCAGTTCTTC | CASSSPRGGGPNEQFF
TRBJ1-5 | 14 | - | TRBD1 | TRBV27 | TGTGCCAGCAGTCGACAGGGCGGCAATCAGCCCCAGCATTTT | CASSRQGGNQPQHF
TRBJ1-5 | 14 | - | TRBD1 | TRBV19 | TGTGCCAGTAGGAGACAGGGGGCAGGACAGCCCCAGCATTTT | CASRRQGAGQPQHF
TRBJ1-1 | 17 | - | - | TRBV27 | TGTGCCAGCAGTTTTAATTTTAGGGGGGGATTGAACACTGAAGCTTTCTTT | CASSFNFRGGLNTEAFF
TRBJ1-5 | 15 | - | TRBD1 | TRBV4-2 | TGTGCCAGCAGCCAAGAAGAGGGGGCGGGTCAGCCCCAGCATTTT | CASSQEEGAGQPQHF
TRBJ2-2 | 15 | - | TRBD1 | TRBV2 | TGTGCCTCCCGCTTGCGAGACAGGGCCTCGAGGGAGCTGTTTTTT | CASRLRDRASRELFF